Following are 22 T cell receptor beta chains from one sample sequenced in a study of cytomegalovirus exposure and HLA in healthy donors. PCR used 60 Vbeta primers and 13 Jbeta primers. The table came from immunoSEQ multiplex PCR; TCRdb's copy has only in-frame clones and leaves some out. This sample has 120,000 to 150,000 clones, with roughly 85% found just once. Sequenced: PBMCs. Receptor source: a male donor in good health and CMV-seronegative.

The chain has TRBV11-2 and TRBJ2-1, with TRBD2 matching 8 bases. Per germline, CDR1 SGHAT and CDR2 FQNNGV. V gave up 5 bases and J gave up 11 bases; unmatched junction bases: 8. This CDR3 is 13 amino acids long. The CDR3 sequence: CASSPAGGWQQFF. The CDR3, as DNA: TGTGCCAGCAGCCCCGCGGGGGGCTGGCAGCAGTTCTTC.

The chain combines TRBV18 with TRBJ2-3, with TRBD2 as a possible D gene (6 bases). The CDR3 loop spans 15 amino acids. Per germline, CDR1 KGHSH and CDR2 LQKENI. Trimming cost V 3 bases and J 4 bases, with 14 bases left between them. The CDR3 sequence: CASSPVEGPADTQYF. The DNA of the CDR3 is TGTGCCAGCTCACCGGTGGAGGGGCCGGCAGATACGCAGTATTTT. Drawing the rest from reference TRBV18 and TRBJ2-3, the complete variable domain is NAGVMQNPRHLVRRRGQEARLRCSPMKGHSHVYWYRQLPEEGLKFMVYLQKENIIDESGMPKERFSAEFPKEGPSILRIQQVVRGDSAAYFCASSPVEGPADTQYFGPGTRLTVL.

CDR3 bases: TGTGCCAGCAGCCCACGGACAGGGGAGAACACCGGGGAGCTGTTTTTT. This gives the protein CASSPRTGENTGELFF. The chain uses TRBV11-3 and TRBJ2-2; 9 bases agree with TRBD1. Trimming removed 5 bases from V and 1 base from J; junction bases left unmatched: 5. Germline V gives CDR1 SGHNT, CDR2 YENEEA. This CDR3 contains 16 residues.

The genes are TRBV27 and TRBJ1-1; 7 bases are shared with TRBD1. Trimming removed 5 bases from V and 1 base from J; junction bases left unmatched: 7. The CDR3 consists of 15 residues. The germline V gene encodes CDR1 MNHEY and CDR2 SMNVEV (reference sequence). The CDR3 reads CASSATGRENTEAFF. The CDR3 DNA sequence: TGTGCCAGCAGTGCGACAGGGAGAGAGAACACTGAAGCTTTCTTT.

The chain uses TRBV4-2 and TRBJ2-3; 8 bases are shared with TRBD1. This CDR3 contains 15 residues. Per germline, CDR1 LGHNA and CDR2 YNFKEQ. The junction had 6 bases not matched to a gene; V was cut back by 6 bases and J by 1 base. The CDR3 sequence is CASRPSGGRTDTQYF. For the CDR3, the DNA is TGTGCCAGCAGACCCTCAGGGGGCCGCACAGATACGCAGTATTTT.

The rearrangement links TRBV2 to TRBJ1-5, with TRBD1 matching 7 bases. Germline assignment: CDR1 SNHLY and CDR2 FYNNEI. This CDR3 comprises 16 residues. V lost 7 bases to trimming and J lost 0 bases; unmatched junction nucleotides: 9. This CDR3 is CASKGTELYSNQPQHF. CDR3 sequence (DNA): TGTGCCAGCAAAGGGACAGAACTTTATAGCAATCAGCCCCAGCATTTT.

The chain uses TRBV7-9 and TRBJ2-1; D remains ambiguous. Trimming left V 0 bases short and J 8 bases short, with 5 bases between. This CDR3 comprises 12 residues. Germline V lookup: CDR1 SEHNR, CDR2 FQNEAQ (reference sequence). The CDR3 sequence is CASSLAADEQFF. CDR3 in DNA: TGTGCCAGCAGCTTAGCGGCGGATGAGCAGTTCTTC.

The V call is TRBV30, the J call TRBJ1-5, with a possible D match to TRBD1 (6 bases). Germline CDR1 is GTSNPN and CDR2 is SVGIG (reference sequence). Trimming pared 0 bases from V and 9 bases from J, leaving 12 bases between. The CDR3 extends over 13 amino acids. The CDR3 loop is CAWSVRGGGPQHF. DNA for the CDR3: TGTGCCTGGAGTGTAAGGGGGGGCGGGCCCCAGCATTTT.

This chain joins TRBV7-2 and TRBJ1-1, with D possibly TRBD1 on 5 matching bases. The germline V gene has CDR1 SGHTA and CDR2 FQGNSA. Deletions cut 5 bases from V and 0 bases from J, with 16 bases between. The CDR3 is 16 amino acids. CDR3 DNA: TGTGCCAGCAGCAGCAACTTGGGACTGATGAACACTGAAGCTTTCTTT. Its translation is CASSSNLGLMNTEAFF.

The rearrangement joins TRBV7-6 to TRBJ1-1; 10 nucleotides line up with TRBD1. J lost 8 bases, V lost 3 bases, and 0 bases had no gene match. Germline CDR1 SGHVS, CDR2 FNYEAQ. The CDR3 is made up of 12 amino acids. The CDR3 nucleotides read TGTGCCAGCAGCTTGACAGGGGGCGAAGCTTTCTTT. This sequence encodes CASSLTGGEAFF.

This rearrangement joins TRBV7-9 to TRBJ1-1; D gene ambiguous. CDR1 is SEHNR, CDR2 FQNEAQ, per germline (reference sequence). Trimming took 1 base from V and 6 from J, leaving 21 bases between them. This CDR3 is built from 17 residues. The CDR3 coding sequence is TGTGCCAGCAGCTTAGGGAAACTACAGCGGGTAGAGCCTGAAGCTTTCTTT. Amino acids: CASSLGKLQRVEPEAFF.

The chain carries TRBV2 and TRBJ1-4; no firm D call. Trimming stripped 9 bases from V and 4 bases from J, with 24 bases between. Germline V lookup: CDR1 SNHLY, CDR2 FYNNEI. The CDR3 is 17 amino acids. The CDR3 region is CASWSSMFGEDNEKLFF. CDR3 in DNA: TGTGCCAGTTGGAGTTCAATGTTCGGTGAGGATAATGAAAAACTGTTTTTT.

This clone came up once. The chain has TRBV30 and TRBJ1-5; D is unresolved. The germline V and J ends were trimmed by 1 base and 0 bases, with 13 bases remaining between them. This CDR3 has 16 amino acids. Germline lookup yields CDR1 GTSNPN and CDR2 SVGIG (reference sequence). The CDR3 loop is CAWSGPGLYSNQPQHF. The CDR3 coding sequence is TGTGCCTGGAGTGGGCCCGGACTTTATAGCAATCAGCCCCAGCATTTT.

This sequence joins TRBV7-2 and TRBJ2-5, with 13 bases matching TRBD2. The V and J ends lost 6 bases and 5 bases, in that order; junction bases with no gene match: 3. The CDR3 totals 14 residues. Germline V lookup: CDR1 SGHTA, CDR2 FQGNSA. CDR3 bases: TGTGCCAGCAGTCCGACTAGCGGGGGGGAGACCCAGTACTTC. As protein: CASSPTSGGETQYF.

The V and J genes are TRBV12-5 and TRBJ1-2; no clear D gene. V gave up 3 bases and J gave up 3 bases, with 20 bases separating them. The length of the CDR3 is 17 residues. Germline V CDR1 and CDR2: LGHNT, FRNRAP. The CDR3 bases are TGTGCTAGTGGTTTTTCCGGTGACCCCCGGGAAGACTATGGCTACACCTTC. Protein product: CASGFSGDPREDYGYTF.

The rearrangement joins TRBV5-4 to TRBJ2-5; 10 bases line up with TRBD1. The CDR3 extends over 17 amino acids. CDR1 SGHNT and CDR2 YYREEE come from the germline V gene (reference sequence). Unmatched junction bases numbered 13, after V lost 4 bases and J lost 4 bases. The CDR3 sequence is CASSLLRRTGGGETQYF. CDR3 coding DNA: TGTGCCAGCAGCCTATTACGTAGGACAGGGGGGGGAGAGACCCAGTACTTC.

The chain combines TRBV7-9 with TRBJ2-7; 10 bases line up with TRBD1. The length of the CDR3 is 15 residues. With 5 bases clipped from V and 6 bases from J, the junction kept 10 bases outside the gene matches. Germline V gene data show CDR1 as SEHNR and CDR2 as FQNEAQ (reference sequence). The CDR3 sequence is CASSAPGQGTGEQYF. The DNA for the CDR3 is TGTGCCAGCAGCGCTCCGGGACAGGGGACCGGCGAGCAGTACTTC.

The chain joins TRBV7-9 to TRBJ1-2; D remains unclear. The CDR3 is 12 amino acids. Trimming stripped 1 base from V and 10 bases from J, with 10 bases between. CDR1 SEHNR and CDR2 FQNEAQ come from the germline V gene (reference sequence). The CDR3 region is CASSLGARDYTF. In DNA, the CDR3 is TGTGCCAGCAGCTTAGGAGCGAGGGACTACACCTTC.

V is TRBV7-9 and J is TRBJ2-5; 10 bases match TRBD2. Germline CDR1 and CDR2: SEHNR and FQNEAQ (reference sequence). The ends lost 4 bases at V and 0 bases at J; junction bases unmatched: 5. The CDR3 is made up of 16 amino acids. The CDR3 bases are TGTGCCAGCAGCTCCGGGACTAGCGTGTACCAAGAGACCCAGTACTTC. Amino acid sequence: CASSSGTSVYQETQYF.

The chain joins TRBV9 to TRBJ2-7, with a possible D match to TRBD2 (6 bases). The germline V gene encodes CDR1 SGDLS and CDR2 YYNGEE. This CDR3 is 15 amino acids long. The V end lost 3 bases, the J end lost 0 bases, and 13 bases lay between the germline ends. The CDR3 region has the DNA TGTGCCAGCAGCGCCGGGGACGGGAGCTCCTACGAGCAGTACTTC. Protein sequence: CASSAGDGSSYEQYF.

Only a few counts were recorded for this clone. The V gene is TRBV11-3, the J gene TRBJ2-2, with TRBD1 matching over 8 bases. Germline V gives CDR1 SGHNT, CDR2 YENEEA. Germline trimming cut 1 base from V and 5 bases from J; bases unmatched to any gene: 6. This CDR3 has 16 residues. CDR3 protein: CASSLGGQGATGELFF. CDR3 DNA sequence: TGTGCCAGCAGCTTAGGAGGCCAGGGGGCGACCGGGGAGCTGTTTTTT.

This sequence joins TRBV4-1 and TRBJ2-5, with 7 bases fitting TRBD2. Germline V gives CDR1 MGHRA, CDR2 YSYEKL. The CDR3 runs 15 residues. V shed 7 bases and J 3 bases; nucleotides not matched to a gene: 11. CDR3 DNA: TGCGCCAGCACCCCGGACGGCGGGGGTGAAGAGACCCAGTACTTC. It yields the protein CASTPDGGGEETQYF.